Below, 10 T cell receptor beta chains from the same sample are listed, as sequenced in a study of T cell responses to AZD1222 COVID-19 vaccine (dated by TCRdb to about 2021). This specimen's time point label, interpreted: about 28 days (+/-7) after the second vaccine dose. The library was made by the immunoSEQ multiplex PCR assay. The table comes from immuneACCESS by way of TCRdb, which keeps in-frame sequences with V and J called. Part of the clones is missing from these tables; in studies checked, under half for an unresolved V gene and the rest for unknown reasons. This sample comprises 150,000 to 200,000 clones, under 95% of them detected only once. 0.9% to 1.1% of the sample is in the top ten clones. This sample comprised peripheral blood, obtained 28 days after the second AZD1222 dose. Source of these receptors: an adult who received the AZD1222 COVID-19 vaccine.

The J gene is TRBJ2-7, the V gene TRBV6-2 or TRBV6-3; 7 bases map to TRBD1. Germline V gives CDR1 MNHEY, CDR2 SVGEGT. The CDR3 is 15 amino acids. Trimming took 3 bases from V and 3 from J; bases not matched to a gene: 8. The CDR3 DNA follows: TGTGCCAGCAGTTATGTGGAGGCAGGGGGCTACGAGCAGTACTTC. It yields the protein CASSYVEAGGYEQYF.

The chain employs TRBV11-1 and TRBJ2-1; a weak D match, TRBD2 (5 bases). Deletions cut 4 bases from V and 5 bases from J, with 15 bases between. The germline V gene encodes CDR1 SGHAT and CDR2 FQDESV (reference sequence). The CDR3 runs 15 residues. The CDR3 sequence: CASSSPAGVDNEQFF. CDR3 DNA sequence: TGTGCCAGCAGCTCCCCCGCCGGGGTGGACAATGAGCAGTTCTTC.

The gene calls are TRBV5-1 and TRBJ2-5; no clear D gene. V shed 4 bases and J shed 5 bases, with 12 bases lying between them. The germline CDR1 and CDR2 sequences are SGHRS and YFSETQ. The CDR3 totals 13 residues. Written as DNA, the CDR3 is TGCGCCAGCAGCCTTTCTGCGGCGGAGACCCAGTACTTC. Its protein is CASSLSAAETQYF.

The chain has TRBV5-1 and TRBJ2-2, with 8 bases that match TRBD2. CDR1 is SGHRS and CDR2 is YFSETQ in the germline V gene. The V and J ends lost 4 bases and 7 bases, in that order; junction bases with no gene match: 6. The CDR3 is 14 amino acids. CDR3 amino acids: CASSPGLDGGELFF. The CDR3 bases are TGCGCCAGCAGCCCGGGACTAGACGGCGGGGAGCTGTTTTTT.

The V call is TRBV21-1, the J call TRBJ1-2. TRBV21-1 is annotated as a pseudogene. The CDR3 is 16 amino acids. The CDR3 sequence is CASSKAGTAQGFGYTF. CDR3 sequence (DNA): TGTGCCAGCAGCAAAGCCGGGACGGCGCAAGGTTTTGGCTACACCTTC.

This chain uses TRBV29-1 with TRBJ1-2; TRBD1 might be the D (5 bases). The CDR3 spans 12 residues. Deletions cut 5 bases from V and 7 bases from J, with 14 bases between. CDR1 is SQVTM and CDR2 is ANQGSEA in the germline V gene. This CDR3 is CSVPLMGLGYTF. The CDR3 DNA reads as TGCAGCGTTCCCCTTATGGGGCTTGGCTACACCTTC.

Turning to this clone: The same CDR3 arises from other DNA sequences in this sample as well. The chain recombines TRBV3-1 (or the pseudogene TRBV3-2) with TRBJ1-5; D is unclear. The CDR3 totals 12 residues. Trimming shortened V by 3 bases and J by 4 bases, and 4 bases separated the two germline ends. Per germline, CDR1 LGHDT and CDR2 YNNKEL (reference sequence). CDR3 sequence: CASSHGNQPQHF. CDR3 nucleotides: TGTGCCAGCAGCCACGGTAATCAGCCCCAGCATTTT.

The V call is TRBV12-3 or TRBV12-4, the J call TRBJ1-2; D gene uncertain. V was shortened by 1 base and J by 2 bases, with 5 bases between the two germline ends. CDR3 length: 13 residues. For the CDR3, the DNA is TGTGCCAGCAGTTTAGGGGAAAACTATGGCTACACCTTC. Its translation: CASSLGENYGYTF.

The chain couples TRBV7-9 to TRBJ1-4; D call uncertain. V gave up 5 bases and J gave up 5 bases, with 9 bases separating them. This CDR3 has 13 amino acids. The V gene's germline CDR1 is SEHNR and CDR2 FQNEAQ (reference sequence). The DNA of the CDR3 is TGTGCCAGCAGCGCGGACGTAAATGAAAAACTGTTTTTT. Translation gives CASSADVNEKLFF.

J is TRBJ1-6 and V is TRBV27, with D perhaps TRBD1 (5 bases). The CDR3 runs to 14 residues. V lost 1 base to trimming and J lost 10 bases, with 11 bases between them. CDR1 is MNHEY, CDR2 SMNVEV, per germline (reference sequence). This CDR3 reads CASSLFPGTSPLHF. CDR3 sequence (DNA): TGTGCCAGCAGTTTATTTCCAGGGACCTCACCCCTCCACTTT.